This T cell receptor beta chain was sequenced during a study of blood T cell repertoires in COVID-19 (TCRdb year 2020). At the level of the whole study: Samples from collaborators originated in the United States, Italy and Spain and spanned both the acute and convalescent phases of COVID-19. The material from the prospective study consisted of cDNA or gDNA derived from T cells, B-cell-depleted T cells, or PBMCs. Sample metadata almost always included a de-identified subject ID, COVID-19 status, age in years and sex. The repertoires were released in a freely available public database meant as a resource for research on the immune response to SARS-CoV-2. Samples were obtained from the ongoing ImmuneRACE study (first 160 participants) and from approximately 1,200 subjects provided by 6 global collaborators. Subjects who had been exposed to COVID-19, were actively infected with it, or had recovered from it provided the deeply sampled blood TCRbeta repertoires that made up the dataset. Where available, HLA class I and class II types were taken from metadata supplied by the sample provider and were not determined by assay-based typing.

The full study reports these points: The quantity of clinical and demographic metadata differed by source and by participant and was supplied without curation.

V is trimmed back by 4 bases and J by 8 bases, and the junction contains 9 bases that no gene match accounts for. The CDR3 covers 15 residues, taking in both the cysteine and the phenylalanine. CDR3 DNA only is kept here, 45 bases in frame from base 1. CDR1 and CDR2 are read off the germline V gene (reference sequence) as MNHEY and SMNVEV. The immunoSEQ Assay, a bias-controlled multiplex PCR, was used to amplify TCRbeta CDR3 regions from genomic DNA. The study's own analysis went as follows. Within the assay, amplification of reference gene primers was used to estimate how many nucleated cells each sample contained. To quantify the absolute abundance of each unique TCRbeta CDR3 rearrangement, sequence reads were collapsed and filtered. For each sample, productive Simpson clonality was calculated as the square root of Simpson's diversity index across productive rearrangements. The source is immuneACCESS, and TCRdb retained only in-frame sequences with V and J called. Part of the clones is not carried over; for the studies checked, unresolved V genes explain less than half of this, and the remainder is unexplained. D and trimming were read from the DNA, whereas the V and J calls and clone size are those reported in that table. The sample includes around 200,000 clones, with about 86% observed a single time. The ten top clones hold 2.9% of the sample.

A note on this clone: The clone's antigen remains unknown. There are no base qualities to consult, and no much larger clone falls within one base.

The collaborating institutions used their own protocols to collect whole blood in K2EDTA tubes. For TCRbeta analysis, collaborator samples were shipped as frozen whole blood, as isolated PBMCs, or as DNA extracted from either sample type. The origin of this receptor is a man between 50 and 59 years old with active or convalescent COVID-19. Rearrangement joined TRBV27 to TRBJ1-2; 11 of the junction bases match TRBD1. Sequencing was carried out using peripheral blood. The sequenced DNA: TGTGCCAGCAGTTGGGACAGGGGGAGCATAATGGGCTACACCTTC. Its product reads: CASSWDRGSIMGYTF.